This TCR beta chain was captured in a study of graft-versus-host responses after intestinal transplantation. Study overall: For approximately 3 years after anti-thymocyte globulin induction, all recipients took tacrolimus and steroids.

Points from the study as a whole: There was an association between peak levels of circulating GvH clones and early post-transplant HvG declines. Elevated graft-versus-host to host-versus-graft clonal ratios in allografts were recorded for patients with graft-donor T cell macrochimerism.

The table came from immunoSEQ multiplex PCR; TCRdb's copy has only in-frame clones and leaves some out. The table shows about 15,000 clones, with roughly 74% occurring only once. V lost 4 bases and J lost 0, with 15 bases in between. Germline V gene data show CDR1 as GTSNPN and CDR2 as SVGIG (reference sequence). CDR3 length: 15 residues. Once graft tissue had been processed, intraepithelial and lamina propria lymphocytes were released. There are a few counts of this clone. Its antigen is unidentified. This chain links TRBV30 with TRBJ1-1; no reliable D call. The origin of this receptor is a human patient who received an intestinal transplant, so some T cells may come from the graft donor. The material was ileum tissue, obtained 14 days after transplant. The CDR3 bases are TGTGCCTGGACTAATATTGGGCTTCTGAACACTGAAGCTTTCTTT. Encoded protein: CAWTNIGLLNTEAFF.